This is a list of T cell receptor beta chains from one sample in a study of shared clonotypes between healthy human individuals. The method was immunoSEQ multiplex PCR; TCRdb's version includes in-frame clones alone and lacks a portion of them. The repertoire holds about 2.1 million clones, 90% to 95% seen once, with about 1.7% in the top ten. Material: naive CD8+ T cells from PBMCs. These receptors originate from a man aged 18 to 35 in good health. Some clones in this sample may be carry-over from other donors' samples. The CDR3 runs from the conserved cysteine through the conserved F or W. D genes are given only for firm matches. Size tells how often a clone was seen (once, few, many) or the class of an expanded clone, and some rows leave it out.

CDR3 length	D gene	V gene	J gene	clone size	CDR3 protein	CDR3 DNA
15	NA	TRBV9	TRBJ2-5	NA	CASSGRPGQRETQYF	TGTGCCAGCAGCGGACGACCGGGACAAAGAGAGACCCAGTACTTC
12	NA	TRBV5-1	TRBJ2-7	NA	CASSSVGHEQYF	TGCGCCAGCAGTTCCGTCGGCCACGAGCAGTACTTC
19	TRBD1	TRBV19	TRBJ2-4	NA	CASSLIRQGAMLAKNIQYF	TGTGCCAGTAGCCTGATTAGACAGGGGGCTATGTTAGCCAAAAACATTCAGTACTTC
15	NA	TRBV7-9	TRBJ1-2	NA	CASTPKDSPNYGYTF	TGTGCCAGCACCCCCAAGGACAGCCCAAACTATGGCTACACCTTC
16	TRBD2	TRBV27	TRBJ2-7	NA	CASSPSSGTITYEQYF	TGTGCCAGCAGTCCATCTAGCGGGACTATCACCTACGAGCAGTACTTC
14	NA	TRBV11-2	TRBJ2-5	once	CASSLRSYQETQYF	TGTGCCAGCAGCTTACGCTCGTACCAAGAGACCCAGTACTTC
17	NA	TRBV28	TRBJ1-5	once	CASSLGVGPSGNQPQHF	TGTGCCAGCAGTTTAGGCGTGGGTCCCAGTGGTAATCAGCCCCAGCATTTT
15	TRBD2	TRBV27	TRBJ2-1	NA	CASSLAGAPYNEQFF	TGTGCCAGCAGTTTAGCGGGAGCCCCCTACAATGAGCAGTTCTTC
16	TRBD2	TRBV4-1	TRBJ2-3	NA	CASNPSGSWGADTQYF	TGCGCCAGCAACCCTAGCGGGAGTTGGGGCGCAGATACGCAGTATTTT
13	TRBD1	TRBV18	TRBJ1-1	NA	CASSPRDSYEAFF	TGTGCCAGCTCACCCCGGGACAGCTATGAAGCTTTCTTT
12	NA	TRBV9	TRBJ2-7	once	CASSATSNEQYF	TGTGCCAGCAGCGCGACTAGTAACGAGCAGTACTTC
14	TRBD2	TRBV7-9	TRBJ2-7	NA	CASSLAAVGNEQYF	TGTGCCAGCAGCCTAGCGGCAGTAGGGAACGAGCAGTACTTC
16	NA	TRBV7-8	TRBJ1-1	NA	CASSAWGSSLSTEAFF	TGTGCCAGCAGCGCTTGGGGGTCTAGTTTGAGCACTGAAGCTTTCTTT
14	NA	TRBV7-8	TRBJ2-5	NA	CASSFSWDQETQYF	TGTGCCAGCAGCTTCTCCTGGGACCAAGAGACCCAGTACTTC
15	NA	TRBV14	TRBJ2-1	NA	CASSQSGLNYNEQFF	TGTGCCAGCAGCCAGTCGGGACTTAATTACAATGAGCAGTTCTTC
14	TRBD1	TRBV5-1	TRBJ2-7	once	CASSLDRGLNEQYF	TGCGCCAGCAGCTTAGACAGGGGGCTTAACGAGCAGTACTTC
12	NA	TRBV11-1	TRBJ2-7	NA	CASRGRPYEQYF	TGTGCCAGCAGGGGACGGCCCTACGAGCAGTACTTC
15	NA	TRBV7-3	TRBJ2-1	NA	CASSPDSHPRNEQFF	TGTGCCAGCAGCCCAGACAGCCATCCTCGCAATGAGCAGTTCTTC
11	NA	TRBV11-2	TRBJ2-7	NA	CASSMGWEQYF	TGTGCCAGCAGCATGGGGTGGGAGCAGTACTTC
20	TRBD1	TRBV10-3	TRBJ2-7	NA	CAISETRNQGQGKRSYEQYF	TGTGCCATCAGTGAGACAAGAAACCAAGGACAGGGAAAACGGTCCTACGAGCAGTACTTC
14	TRBD2	TRBV9	TRBJ2-1	NA	CASSVGGTSNEQFF	TGTGCCAGCAGCGTAGGAGGGACTAGCAATGAGCAGTTCTTC
14	TRBD2	TRBV28	TRBJ2-5	NA	CASINAGTSGSQYF	TGTGCCAGCATTAACGCCGGGACTAGCGGGAGCCAGTACTTC
16	NA	TRBV2	TRBJ2-7	NA	CASSEAPRLVSYEQYF	TGTGCCAGCAGTGAAGCGCCGAGACTAGTGAGCTACGAGCAGTACTTC
14	NA	TRBV5-5	TRBJ1-4	once	CASSFAGFGEKLFF	TGTGCCAGCAGCTTCGCGGGGTTTGGGGAAAAACTGTTTTTT
16	TRBD1	TRBV28	TRBJ1-5	NA	CASSLSTGTGRWPQHF	TGTGCCAGCAGTTTATCTACCGGGACAGGGAGATGGCCCCAGCATTTT
16	TRBD2	TRBV7-2	TRBJ2-1	NA	CASSGPSGSSYNEQFF	TGTGCCAGCAGCGGTCCTAGCGGCAGCTCCTACAATGAGCAGTTCTTC
17	TRBD2	TRBV4-2	TRBJ2-7	NA	CASSTPGLAGGALEQYF	TGTGCCAGCAGCACGCCGGGACTAGCGGGAGGGGCCCTGGAGCAGTACTTC
13	NA	TRBV30	TRBJ1-2	NA	CAWYPDGDYGYTF	TGTGCCTGGTACCCCGACGGGGACTATGGCTACACCTTC
17	NA	TRBV7-9	TRBJ1-5	NA	CASSFSSVGVSNQPQHF	TGTGCCAGCAGCTTTAGTTCCGTAGGTGTGAGCAATCAGCCCCAGCATTTT
11	TRBD1	TRBV29-1	TRBJ2-7	NA	CSVYRGPEQYF	TGCAGCGTGTACAGGGGCCCCGAGCAGTACTTC
15	NA	TRBV9	TRBJ2-7	NA	CASSGGGRGTGEQYF	TGTGCCAGCAGCGGAGGCGGGAGGGGGACAGGCGAGCAGTACTTC